These T cell receptor beta chains were read from a single sample in a study of cytomegalovirus exposure and HLA in healthy donors. Assay: immunoSEQ multiplex PCR; the TCRdb copy retains only in-frame clones and omits some. This sample carries about 190,000 clones, roughly 79% of them seen once, and the ten largest clones take over 1.5%. Specimen: PBMCs. The receptors come from a woman younger than 30 in good health and CMV-seronegative. CDR3s include the opening cysteine and the closing phenylalanine or tryptophan.

V gene: TRBV5-1; CDR3 protein: CASSLQGVGSGELFF
V gene: TRBV29-1; CDR3 protein: CSSKLGRDTEAFF
V gene: TRBV7-2; CDR3 protein: CASSLGGANEKLFF
V gene: TRBV4-3; CDR3 protein: CASSQEFREARELFF
V gene: TRBV10-2; CDR3 protein: CASSEPDRSTDTQYF
V gene: TRBV6-1; CDR3 protein: CASLNTEAFF
V gene: TRBV2; CDR3 protein: CASSEGGAGYEQYF
V gene: TRBV7-8; CDR3 protein: CASSYRLAGTYEQYF
V gene: TRBV19; CDR3 protein: CASSIGGPHTDTQYF
V gene: TRBV30; CDR3 protein: CAWTGGFSYNEQFF
V gene: TRBV27; CDR3 protein: CASSPSQGAMYEQYF
V gene: TRBV11-2; CDR3 protein: CASSGHSDSLQETQYF
V gene: TRBV7-9; CDR3 protein: CASSPGQERLYGYTF
V gene: TRBV7-2; CDR3 protein: CASSLVLGPNQPQHF
V gene: TRBV28; CDR3 protein: CASSLRDYRQETQYF
V gene: TRBV10-1; CDR3 protein: CASSESSSGTDTQYF
V gene: TRBV5-4; CDR3 protein: CASSPDRFSYEQYF
V gene: TRBV14; CDR3 protein: CASSQVEGAYGYGYTF
V gene: TRBV10-3; CDR3 protein: CAISDRRVRDEQFF
V gene: TRBV27; CDR3 protein: CASSQTGIVTEAFF
V gene: TRBV2; CDR3 protein: CASSGDSSYEQYF
V gene: TRBV28; CDR3 protein: CASSSPSGGSVTDTQYF